These 2 T cell receptor beta chains were sequenced from one sample in a study of T-cell memory formation after mild COVID-19. TCRdb used MiXCR to reprocess the 5' RACE reads, holding one entry per CDR3 protein. The repertoire includes hundreds of thousands of distinct CDR3 sequences, less than 25% of them detected once, and approximately 8.4% sits in the top ten. The sequencing sample was made of PBMCs or a T cell subset sorted from them (not recorded which). These TCRs come from an adult woman who had mild COVID-19 (a few samples of this study predate the infection). Cell type and time point are not known.

This clonotype turned up a few times. The chain couples TRBV12-3 or TRBV12-4 to TRBJ2-3; 9 nucleotides match TRBD2. The CDR3 length is 16 residues. Trimming removed 5 bases from V and 1 base from J; junction bases left unmatched: 7. CDR3 in DNA: TGTGCCAGCAGTCCTCTAGCGGGAATTGGCACAGATACGCAGTATTTT. Its protein product is CASSPLAGIGTDTQYF.

This clonotype was counted only a few times. This rearrangement joins TRBV7-6 to TRBJ2-3; D may correspond to TRBD1 or TRBD2 (6 bases each). From germline, CDR1 is SGHVS and CDR2 FNYEAQ. Trimming removed 4 bases from V and 2 bases from J, with 19 bases in between. The CDR3 spans 17 residues. This chain's CDR3 is CASSSPAGHSLTDTQYF. In DNA, the CDR3 is TGTGCCAGCAGCTCCCCCGCGGGACATTCCCTCACAGATACGCAGTATTTT.